These 5 T cell receptor beta chains share one sample of origin, sequenced in a study of T cell responses to AZD1222 COVID-19 vaccine. Method: immunoSEQ multiplex PCR; TCRdb's copy keeps in-frame clones and lacks some. The sample records around 150,000 clones, less than 95% being singletons. This material consisted of peripheral blood, taken 28 days after the second AZD1222 dose. The receptors derive from an adult who received the AZD1222 COVID-19 vaccine.

Only one count was recorded for this clone. The J gene is TRBJ2-3, the V gene TRBV29-1, with D uncertain. The germline V gene encodes CDR1 SQVTM and CDR2 ANQGSEA. Trimming took 7 bases from V and 0 from J, leaving 8 bases between them. The length of the CDR3 is 12 residues. For the CDR3, the DNA is TGCAGCGCAGAACCTAGCACAGATACGCAGTATTTT. The encoded protein is CSAEPSTDTQYF.

This chain uses TRBV6-1 with TRBJ1-2; D not resolved. The V and J ends lost 1 base and 2 bases respectively, with 11 bases between them. CDR1 and CDR2 from the germline V gene are MNHNS and SASEGT. The CDR3 is 15 residues long. This CDR3 is CASSEVETGNYGYTF. The CDR3 DNA sequence: TGTGCCAGCAGTGAAGTCGAGACGGGAAACTATGGCTACACCTTC.

The chain is built from TRBV19 and TRBJ1-2; 8 nucleotides match TRBD1. V shed 1 base, J shed 4 bases, and the junction held 8 bases outside the gene matches. The CDR3 consists of 16 residues. Germline CDR1 and CDR2: LNHDA and SQIVND (reference sequence). CDR3 nucleotides: TGTGCCAGTAGTATAGTCCCCGGACAGGGTGGCTATGGCTACACCTTC. Residues: CASSIVPGQGGYGYTF.

The rearrangement links TRBV7-8 to TRBJ2-3; 8 bases are a match to TRBD1. The V and J ends lost 5 bases and 0 bases, in that order; junction bases with no gene match: 7. Germline assignment: CDR1 SGHVS and CDR2 FQNEAQ. The CDR3 spans 16 residues. Here the CDR3 DNA reads TGTGCCAGCAGCCGCCAACAGGGGGGAAGCACAGATACGCAGTATTTT. Residues: CASSRQQGGSTDTQYF.

The rearrangement links TRBV14 to TRBJ1-2; D ambiguous. Trimming cost V 0 bases and J 5 bases, with 4 bases left between them. Germline CDR1 reads SGHDN; CDR2 reads FVKESK. There are 12 residues in the CDR3. The CDR3 loop reads CASSQDSYGYTF. The CDR3 nucleotides read TGTGCCAGCAGCCAAGACAGTTATGGCTACACCTTC.